This note documents a single T cell receptor (beta chain) sequence. This clonotype was detected a few times. There is no known antigen for this receptor. Base qualities are missing; no much larger clone stands one base away. This specimen belongs to a study of response to subunit inactivated influenza vaccine (dated by TCRdb to 2017 to 2018). Turning to the overall study: To follow how T cells responded to a trivalent subunit inactivated influenza vaccine, the researchers relied on deep quantitative profiling of the T cell receptor repertoire. Study-wide findings and limitations: According to the authors, only a limited number of new T cells may be recruited by each seasonal influenza vaccination.

Its CDR3 holds 14 amino acids, cysteine through phenylalanine. Left in the record is the CDR3 DNA by itself, 42 bases read in frame from the first base. V was cut back by 6 bases and J by 7 bases, leaving a gap of 18 bases between them. Receptor libraries were prepared by RT-PCR. Sequencing was carried out with an Illumina HiSeq 2500. Clones were called with MiXCR by TCRdb after fastp trimmed the public reads at Q25, and only in-frame beta chains were retained. Records with the same CDR3 protein are collapsed into one entry carrying the most frequent genes and DNA. The sample profile shows some 150,000 distinct CDR3 sequences; about 12% of them were found once. The top ten clones comprise approximately 30% of the sample. These same records also appear under a second study, on T cells expressing NK-cell markers. The second study, in turn, reports: The TCR beta cDNA libraries were made using 5'RACE template switching, a step that added both a universal primer site and unique molecular identifiers. Several donors provided sorted CD3+CD56+NKG2C+, CD3+CD56+NKG2C- and CD3+CD56-NKG2C+ T-cell subsets, whose TCR beta-chain repertoires were profiled. Seven of the eight sequenced donors were HCMV-seropositive and one was HCMV-seronegative. To restrict sorting to alphabetaTCR-expressing T cells, an anti-gammadeltaTCR antibody was added in several experiments. In six donors, the dominant CD3+CD56+NKG2C+ clonotypes ranked among the top 10 CD8+ clonotypes, making up about 1.0-7.5% of CD8+ T cells. Those dominant clonotypes were again the most abundant among CD3+CD56-NKG2C+ cells in several donors, at roughly 25-60.1%. It remained unclear whether the expanded NKG2C-expressing T cell clones were specific for HCMV antigens. The eight sequenced donors were randomly selected healthy volunteers, three men and five women. A commercial ELISA kit detecting HCMV-specific IgG in serum was used to determine HCMV serostatus. Ficoll density gradient centrifugation was used to isolate peripheral blood mononuclear cells from blood. Magnetic immunoseparation with Miltenyi isolation kits was used to isolate CD4+ and CD8+ T cells from PBMC. cDNA synthesis was primed from the TCR beta constant segment, followed by two successive PCR amplification steps. The libraries were sequenced on Illumina HiSeq 2000/2500, MiSeq or NextSeq, producing 2 x 150 bp reads. Reads were demultiplexed and grouped by UMI with MIGEC, and clonotypes were assembled and quantified with MiTCR. To remove erroneous sequences, TCR cDNA sequences were retained only when supported by two or more reads. Downstream repertoire analysis used the tcR package, and clonotypes were matched across fractions by CDR3 nucleotide sequence plus V segment. Antigen specificity was annotated against VDJdb with VDJmatch, allowing one amino acid substitution in CDR3.

The origin of this receptor is a man aged 50-59 years who received an inactivated influenza vaccine. Donor details come from another sample of the same person, matched by shared clones. The chain uses TRBV12-3 or TRBV12-4 and TRBJ1-1; the D gene is perhaps TRBD1, from 5 matching bases. The source material was CD8+ T cells sorted from PBMCs, sampled 12 days after vaccination. The CDR3 protein: CASSQIGDGGEAFF. The bases are TGTGCCAGCAGCCAGATCGGGGACGGGGGTGAAGCTTTCTTT.